This T cell receptor beta chain was captured by sequencing in a study of cytomegalovirus exposure and HLA in healthy donors. Findings of the study overall: The productive fraction for most TCR beta V segments was about 87% or about 30% in an earlier analysis.

Vbeta (60) and Jbeta (13) primers were used in the PCR. Clones were read by immunoSEQ multiplex PCR, and TCRdb kept only the in-frame ones, dropping some. This sample has 93,000 or so clones; more than 75% occur once, and the top ten carry about 9.4%. Comment on this clone: Its antigen is still unknown.

Trimming took 4 bases from V and 2 from J; bases not matched to a gene: 9. Germline V CDR1 and CDR2: GTSNPN, SVGIG (reference sequence). This CDR3 comprises 15 residues. The sequenced sample consisted of PBMCs. This TCR derives from a woman aged 18-35 years in good health and CMV-seropositive. The chain has TRBV30 and TRBJ2-3; TRBD2 matches 7 bases. For the CDR3, the DNA is TGTGCCTGGACGCGGGGGAGATGGGACACAGATACGCAGTATTTT. Its protein product is CAWTRGRWDTDTQYF.